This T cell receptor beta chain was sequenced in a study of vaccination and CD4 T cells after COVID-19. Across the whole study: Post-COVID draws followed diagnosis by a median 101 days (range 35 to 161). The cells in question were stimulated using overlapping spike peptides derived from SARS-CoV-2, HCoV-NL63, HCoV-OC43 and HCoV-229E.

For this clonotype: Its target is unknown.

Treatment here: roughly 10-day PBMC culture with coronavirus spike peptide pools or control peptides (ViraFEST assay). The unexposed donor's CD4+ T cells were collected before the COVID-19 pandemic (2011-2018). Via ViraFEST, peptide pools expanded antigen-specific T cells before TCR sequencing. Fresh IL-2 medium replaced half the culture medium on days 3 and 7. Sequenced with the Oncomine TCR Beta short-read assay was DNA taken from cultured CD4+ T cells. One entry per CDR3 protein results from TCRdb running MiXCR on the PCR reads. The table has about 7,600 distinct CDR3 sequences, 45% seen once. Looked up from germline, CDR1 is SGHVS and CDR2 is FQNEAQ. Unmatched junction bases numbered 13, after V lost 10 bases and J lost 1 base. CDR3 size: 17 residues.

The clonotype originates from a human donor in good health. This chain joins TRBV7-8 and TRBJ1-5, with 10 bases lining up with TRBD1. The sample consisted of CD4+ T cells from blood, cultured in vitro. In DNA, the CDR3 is TGTGCCACTCAACCGGGACAGGGGACCCGGAGCAATCAGCCCCAGCATTTT. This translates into CATQPGQGTRSNQPQHF.